The clone carrying this T cell receptor beta chain was observed a single time. TCRdb re-called the RT-PCR reads with MiXCR, one entry per CDR3 protein. The data hold around 700,000 distinct CDR3 sequences, with approximately 15% observed a single time. The source is a female donor in good health, serving as a healthy control. Input material: memory CD4+ T cells from blood.

This chain's CDR3 is CAWSVSTGELFF. The CDR3 DNA reads as TGTGCCTGGAGTGTTAGCACCGGGGAGCTGTTTTTT. The chain has TRBV30 and TRBJ2-2; unclear D gene. The germline V gene has CDR1 GTSNPN and CDR2 SVGIG (reference sequence). V lost 0 bases to trimming and J lost 4 bases, with 3 bases between them. This CDR3 contains 12 residues.